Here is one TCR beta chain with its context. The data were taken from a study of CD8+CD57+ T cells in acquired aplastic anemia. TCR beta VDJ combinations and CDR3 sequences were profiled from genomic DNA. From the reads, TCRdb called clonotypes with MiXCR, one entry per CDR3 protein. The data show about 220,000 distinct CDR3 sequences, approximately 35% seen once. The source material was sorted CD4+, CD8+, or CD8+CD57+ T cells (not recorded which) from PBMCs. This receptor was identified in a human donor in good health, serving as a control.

The CDR3 reads CSVLLSTQSPYEQYF. CDR3 nucleotides: TGCAGCGTTCTTCTTTCGACTCAGTCCCCCTACGAGCAGTACTTC. This chain links TRBV29-1 with TRBJ2-7; D call uncertain. Germline V gives CDR1 SQVTM, CDR2 ANQGSEA. CDR3 length: 15 amino acids. Trimming took 5 bases from V and 2 from J, leaving 19 bases between them.